Shown below are 6 T cell receptor beta chains from a single sample sequenced in a study of vaccination and CD4 T cells after COVID-19. Their antigens are not known. Documented treatment: approximately nine-day PBMC culture with coronavirus spike peptide pools or control peptides (ViraFEST assay). The Oncomine TCR Beta short-read assay generated sequence data from the DNA of cultured CD4+ T cells. TCRdb processed the PCR reads anew with MiXCR; each CDR3 protein has one entry. The data hold 7,100 or so distinct CDR3 sequences, with just under 75% observed a single time. Sequenced input: CD4+ T cells from blood, cultured in vitro. The receptor source for this set is a human donor who had recovered from COVID-19.

The chain has TRBV6-1 and TRBJ1-2, with 12 bases aligning to TRBD1. The V gene's germline CDR1 is MNHNS and CDR2 SASEGT. CDR3 length: 16 amino acids. With 3 bases clipped from V and 4 bases from J, the junction kept 6 bases outside the gene matches. DNA of the CDR3: TGTGCCAGCAGTGACCGGGACAGGGGGCCCGGCTATGGCTACACCTTC. This translates into CASSDRDRGPGYGYTF.

The chain recombines TRBV11-1 with TRBJ1-1; D uncertain. V lost 1 base to trimming and J lost 1 base, with 10 bases between them. From germline, CDR1 is SGHAT and CDR2 FQDESV (reference sequence). The CDR3 has 15 amino acids. CDR3 DNA sequence: TGTGCCAGCAGCTTAGTCGGCCCACAGAACACTGAAGCTTTCTTT. The encoded protein is CASSLVGPQNTEAFF. The whole variable domain, remainder taken from reference TRBV11-1 and TRBJ1-1, is EAEVAQSPRYKITEKSQAVAFWCDPISGHATLYWYRQILGQGPELLVQFQDESVVDDSQLPKDRFSAERLKGVDSTLKIQPAELGDSAMYLCASSLVGPQNTEAFFGQGTRLTVV.

The table lists this clonotype with a few counts. The chain uses TRBV20-1 and TRBJ2-7; D is uncertain. This CDR3 region has 14 residues. V shed 0 bases and J shed 2 bases, with 11 bases lying between them. The germline V gene encodes CDR1 DFQATT and CDR2 SNEGSKA (reference sequence). CDR3 DNA sequence: TGCAGTGCTAGAGAGCTGGCCCATCCCTACGAGCAGTACTTC. Its protein product is CSARELAHPYEQYF.

The chain joins TRBV5-4 to TRBJ1-1; 8 bases are a match to TRBD1. CDR3 length equals 12 residues. Per the germline V gene, CDR1 is SGHNT and CDR2 is YYREEE (reference sequence). Germline trimming cut 4 bases from V and 11 bases from J; bases unmatched to any gene: 7. The CDR3 DNA reads TGTGCCAGCAGCGAGGACAGGGTAGGGGCTTTCTTT. This translates into CASSEDRVGAFF.

This rearrangement joins TRBV11-3 to TRBJ2-3, with D perhaps assigned TRBD1 or TRBD2 (8 bases each). V gave up 4 bases and J gave up 2 bases, with 16 bases separating them. Germline CDR1 reads SGHNT; CDR2 reads YENEEA. The CDR3 length is 16 residues. The CDR3 bases are TGTGCCAGCAGCTCCAGGGGGCGGGAGGCCACAGATACGCAGTATTTT. This translates into CASSSRGREATDTQYF.

This chain links TRBV29-1 with TRBJ1-1, with D possibly TRBD1 on 6 matching bases. V dropped 2 bases and J dropped 10 bases, with 11 bases sitting between them. CDR1 is SQVTM, CDR2 ANQGSEA, per germline. CDR3 size: 11 residues. The CDR3 DNA follows: TGCAGCGTTGAATTGCTAGGGGGAGCTTTCTTT. Protein: CSVELLGGAFF.